This TCR beta chain was recorded in a study of blood T cell repertoires in COVID-19. Study background: The analysed material was cDNA or gDNA that came from T cells, B-cell-depleted T cells, or PBMCs.

This CDR3 is built from 16 residues. Germline V gives CDR1 MNHNY, CDR2 SVGAGI (reference sequence). J gave up 0 bases and V 5 bases, and 7 bases lay outside the gene matches. Patients from Seattle were sampled longitudinally, starting during active infection. In the source study's methods: Scientists estimated how many nucleated cells there were by amplifying reference gene primers. TCRdb keeps only in-frame clones here, not all; method: immunoSEQ multiplex PCR. The V and J calls and clone size are taken from that table; D and trimming were inferred from the DNA. The table records some 300,000 clones, around 92% of them present only once.

The origin of this receptor is a woman in her 30s with COVID-19, enrolled during active disease. This chain joins TRBV6-6 and TRBJ1-1, with 9 bases fitting TRBD1. Sequencing was done on a sample of peripheral blood. CDR3 protein: CASSTTGGRMNTEAFF. DNA for the CDR3: TGTGCCAGCAGTACCACAGGGGGCCGAATGAACACTGAAGCTTTCTTT.